This TCR beta chain emerged from a study of human T cells and chemical hapten exposure. Study summary: DPC (0.01%) was patch tested on the upper back and read at 6 days.

Trimming pared 3 bases from V and 2 bases from J, leaving 11 bases between. Germline V gene lookup returns CDR1 SQVTM and CDR2 ANQGSEA. This CDR3 region has 14 residues. Time point meaning: patch test 1, 2 weeks after DPC sensitization. The sample's treatment: therapeutic diphenylcyclopropenone sensitization with weekly scalp DPC. Each donor was an alopecia patient between 18 and 70 years of age who qualified for DPC. Total RNA was isolated from unfractionated whole blood. This clonotype was detected only a few times. The target antigen is unknown. TCRdb used MiXCR to reprocess the RACE reads, holding one entry per CDR3 protein. The table records 180,000 or so distinct CDR3 sequences, about 14% of them present only once. General study results and limits: Since the donors had alopecia, their immune response may not be the same as that of healthy people.

The clonotype was recovered from a woman aged 30 to 39 with alopecia areata. Some clones in this sample may be carry-over from other donors' samples. This material consisted of whole blood, taken in connection with sensitization to the hapten diphenylcyclopropenone (DPC). The chain is built from TRBV29-1 and TRBJ2-1, with D unresolved. The CDR3 bases are TGCAGCGTTGAGGTCAGTAACACCTACAATGAGCAGTTCTTC. This gives the protein CSVEVSNTYNEQFF.